This T cell receptor (beta chain) comes out of a study of blood T cell repertoires in COVID-19. For the study at large: Collection of acute and convalescent COVID-19 samples took place in the United States, Italy and Spain. T cells, B-cell-depleted T cells, or PBMCs provided the cDNA or gDNA that served as material.

In the source study's methods: Cell counts per sample came from amplifying reference gene primers. The table came from immunoSEQ multiplex PCR; TCRdb's copy has only in-frame clones and leaves some out. V and J calls and clone size are given by that table; D and trimming were obtained from the DNA. The sample consists of around 20,000 clones, roughly 90% of them appearing once. Specimen: peripheral blood. This receptor was taken from a human donor in a cohort sampled during active COVID-19.

In DNA form, the CDR3 reads TGTGCCAGCAGTTACCAGAGTACAGGGAGGAACACTGAAGCTTTCTTT. Translating gives CASSYQSTGRNTEAFF. The rearrangement uses TRBV6-6 and TRBJ1-1; a weak D match, TRBD1 (6 bases). CDR3 length equals 16 residues. V was trimmed by 2 bases and J by 1 base, leaving 14 bases between them. Germline values: CDR1 MNHNY, CDR2 SVGAGI (reference sequence).